These T cell receptor beta chains were read from a single sample in a study of glioma-infiltrating T cells after dendritic cell vaccination. Only in-frame clones appear in the TCRdb table, and some are missing; sequencing was by immunoSEQ multiplex PCR. The data contain 55,000 to 75,000 clones, about 86% of them singletons. This specimen consisted of blood, obtained after dendritic cell vaccination. These receptors were taken from a human donor with glioblastoma. Each CDR3 is given with its conserved first and last residue. D genes are given only for firm matches. The size entry is marked missing in some rows and otherwise reads once, few, many or a size class.

v_call	j_call	d_call	clone_size	cdr3_nt	cdr3_aa
TRBV14	TRBJ1-1	NA	NA	TGTGCCAGCAGCCGGTGGACAGACTTGAACACTGAAGCTTTCTTT	CASSRWTDLNTEAFF
TRBV2	TRBJ1-4	NA	NA	TGTGCCAGCAGGGAGAGGACAGAAAATGAAAAACTGTTTTTT	CASRERTENEKLFF
TRBV10-2	TRBJ2-5	TRBD2	NA	TGCGCCAGCAGCGACCCTCGGCTGGGTAGCGGGGTTACCCAAGAGACCCAGTACTTC	CASSDPRLGSGVTQETQYF
TRBV6-1	TRBJ1-4	TRBD1	NA	TGTGCCAGCAGCCCAGACAGGGAAGGCGAAAAACTGTTTTTT	CASSPDREGEKLFF
TRBV2	TRBJ2-1	TRBD2	NA	TGTGCCAGCAGTCTAGCGGGTTACAATGAGCAGTTCTTC	CASSLAGYNEQFF
TRBV29-1	TRBJ2-2	TRBD1	NA	TGCAGCGTTCGACAGGGGGCCAACACCGGGGAGCTGTTTTTT	CSVRQGANTGELFF
TRBV5-1	TRBJ1-2	TRBD1	NA	TGCGCCAGCAGCTTCGACAGGGGGAATCTCTATGGCTACACCTTC	CASSFDRGNLYGYTF
TRBV9	TRBJ2-3	NA	NA	TGTGCCAGCAGCGCGGGAAACACAGATACGCAGTATTTT	CASSAGNTDTQYF
TRBV30	TRBJ1-1	TRBD1	NA	TGTGCCTGGAGTGGAACAGGGGGCGAAGCTTTCTTT	CAWSGTGGEAFF
TRBV2	TRBJ2-3	NA	NA	TGTGCCAGCAGCGAGCCGTCCCAAGATACGCAGTATTTT	CASSEPSQDTQYF
TRBV7-7	TRBJ1-5	NA	NA	TGTGCTAGCAGCTTAGATTTAATCGCACAAATTAATCAGCCCCAGCATTTT	CASSLDLIAQINQPQHF
TRBV5-4	TRBJ2-7	TRBD1	NA	TGTGCCAGCAGCTTGGCGTTCGGGACAGGGATCTACGAGCAGTACTTC	CASSLAFGTGIYEQYF
TRBV5-1	TRBJ2-7	NA	NA	TGCGCCAGCAGCTTGGGACTACGCTACGAGCAGTACTTC	CASSLGLRYEQYF
TRBV6-6	TRBJ1-2	TRBD1	NA	TGTGCCAGCAGTCAACCGGGACAGTTATATGGCTACACCTTC	CASSQPGQLYGYTF
TRBV19	TRBJ1-2	NA	NA	TGTGCCAGTAGTATTGAACAGGGTCGTGGCTACACCTTC	CASSIEQGRGYTF
TRBV4-1	TRBJ1-6	NA	NA	TGCGCCAGCAGCCAAGCCCCTCAGGTGAATAATTCACCCCTCCACTTT	CASSQAPQVNNSPLHF
TRBV11-1	TRBJ2-1	NA	NA	TGTGCCAGCAGCCCGATCATTGGGGGCGACAATGAGCAGTTCTTC	CASSPIIGGDNEQFF
TRBV7-2	TRBJ2-5	NA	NA	TGTGCCAGCAGCTTTATTCTCCAGGAGACCCAGTACTTC	CASSFILQETQYF
TRBV6-1	TRBJ1-1	NA	NA	TGTGCCAGCAGTGAACGGGCAGGGTGGCAGGGCACTGAAGCTTTCTTT	CASSERAGWQGTEAFF
TRBV30	TRBJ1-1	NA	NA	TGTGCCTGGAGTGTACACACGAACACTGAAGCTTTCTTT	CAWSVHTNTEAFF
TRBV5-1	TRBJ2-5	TRBD1	NA	TGCGCCAGCAGCACCCGGGACAGGGGCCTTCAAGAGACCCAGTACTTC	CASSTRDRGLQETQYF
TRBV11-3	TRBJ1-1	NA	NA	TGTGCCAGCAGCTTAGATAGGGGATCTGAAGCTTTCTTT	CASSLDRGSEAFF
TRBV4-1	TRBJ1-5	NA	NA	TGCGCCAGCAGCCAAGAGGGTAGGGACAACCAGCCCCAGCATTTT	CASSQEGRDNQPQHF
TRBV7-6	TRBJ1-3	TRBD1	NA	TGTGCCAGCAGCGGCTCGACAGGGATCGGAAACACCATATATTTT	CASSGSTGIGNTIYF
TRBV28	TRBJ1-2	NA	NA	TGTGCCAGCACTGACAGATTTAACTATGGCTACACCTTC	CASTDRFNYGYTF
TRBV5-1	TRBJ2-7	NA	NA	TGCGCCAGCAGCTTGCCGGCGGGCTACGAGCAGTACTTC	CASSLPAGYEQYF
TRBV7-2	TRBJ1-2	NA	once	TGTGCCAGCAGCTTAGGCAGGCGACACTATGGCTACACCTTC	CASSLGRRHYGYTF
TRBV11-3	TRBJ1-3	NA	NA	TGTGCCAGCAGCGCTGAATCACAGGGATATGGAAACACCATATATTTT	CASSAESQGYGNTIYF
TRBV4-1	TRBJ2-4	NA	NA	TGCGCCAGCAGCCAAGCGGGGGAGCAGTACTTC	CASSQAGEQYF
TRBV4-3	TRBJ1-2	NA	NA	TGCGCCAGCAGCCAAGTTCTCAGGGGATTGGTCTATGGCTACACCTTC	CASSQVLRGLVYGYTF
TRBV30	TRBJ2-2	NA	NA	TGTGCCTGGAGTTGGCCGGGGAACACCGGGGAGCTGTTTTTT	CAWSWPGNTGELFF
TRBV2	TRBJ2-7	TRBD1	NA	TGTGCCAGCAGCGATCCGGGACAGCAAAGCTCCTACGAGCAGTACTTC	CASSDPGQQSSYEQYF
TRBV4-1	TRBJ2-5	NA	few	TGCGCCAGCAGCCAGGAGCAAGAGACCCAGTACTTC	CASSQEQETQYF
TRBV5-1	TRBJ2-1	NA	NA	TGCGCCAGCAGCTTGGAAGCGGTTGAGCAGTTCTTC	CASSLEAVEQFF
TRBV2	TRBJ1-4	NA	NA	TGTGCCAGCCAAACTCCAGGGTCAACTAATGAAAAACTGTTTTTT	CASQTPGSTNEKLFF
TRBV4-1	TRBJ1-5	NA	NA	TGCGCCAGCAGCCAAGATTATTTTTCCAGGGAGGGCAATCAGCCCCAGCATTTT	CASSQDYFSREGNQPQHF
TRBV12-2	TRBJ1-3	NA	once	TGTGCAAGTCGCCGCACGACATGGGCCGATCGCTCTGGAAACACCATATATTTT	CASRRTTWADRSGNTIYF
TRBV27	TRBJ1-2	NA	once	TGTGCCAGCACCAGGATTTGGGGGAGGGCCGAGGGCTACACCTTC	CASTRIWGRAEGYTF
TRBV2	TRBJ2-4	TRBD2	NA	TGTGCCAGCAGTGCACGACTAGCGGGGGCCGGGGAAGCCAAAAACATTCAGTACTTC	CASSARLAGAGEAKNIQYF
TRBV2	TRBJ1-5	TRBD1	NA	TGTGCCAGCAGAGCCGGGACAGTGGCCAATCAGCCCCAGCATTTT	CASRAGTVANQPQHF
TRBV7-9	TRBJ1-4	TRBD1	NA	TGTGCCAGCAGTAACTCCAGGGGGCTGACTAATGAAAAACTGTTTTTT	CASSNSRGLTNEKLFF
TRBV6-1	TRBJ2-1	TRBD2	NA	TGTGCCAGCAAGACTAGCGGGGGAGGTGAGCAGTTCTTC	CASKTSGGGEQFF
TRBV10-2	TRBJ2-3	TRBD2	NA	TGCGCCAGCAGAGCTAGCGGGGGGGCGGCAGATACGCAGTATTTT	CASRASGGAADTQYF
TRBV27	TRBJ2-1	NA	NA	TGTGCCAGCAGTTTTAATATGAATGAGCAGTTCTTC	CASSFNMNEQFF
TRBV13	TRBJ2-1	TRBD2	few	TGTGCCAGCAGCACCTATCGGGGGGGCCAGAATGAGCAGTTCTTC	CASSTYRGGQNEQFF
TRBV10-2	TRBJ2-7	NA	NA	TGCGCCAGCAGACCCGGGTCCTACGAGCAGTACTTC	CASRPGSYEQYF
TRBV30	TRBJ1-1	TRBD1	NA	TGTGCCTGGATCTGGGACAGGACGGACACTGAAGCTTTCTTT	CAWIWDRTDTEAFF
TRBV5-5	TRBJ1-5	NA	NA	TGTGCCAGCAGCCCGTTCGCCTCCAGGAGGGATCAGCCCCAGCATTTT	CASSPFASRRDQPQHF
TRBV5-1	TRBJ2-3	NA	once	TGCGCCAGCAGTCCCGGGGTAGCTGATACACAGTATTTT	CASSPGVADTQYF
TRBV30	TRBJ1-2	TRBD1	NA	TGTGCCTGGAGTGTAAGGCGACAGGGGAACTATGGCTACACCTTC	CAWSVRRQGNYGYTF
TRBV12-5	TRBJ2-2	TRBD2	NA	TGTGCTAGCGGGAGGACGGGGGATAACACCGGGGAGCTGTTTTTT	CASGRTGDNTGELFF
TRBV9	TRBJ1-4	NA	NA	TGTGCCAGCAGCTCCGAGGGCCGAAATGAAAAACTGTTTTTT	CASSSEGRNEKLFF
TRBV30	TRBJ2-3	TRBD2	NA	TGTGCCTGGAGTAGATTGGGACTAGCGGGGGGGCCAGATACGCAGTATTTT	CAWSRLGLAGGPDTQYF
TRBV30	TRBJ1-6	NA	few	TGTGCCTTACTCTCCTATAATTCACCCCTCCACTTT	CALLSYNSPLHF
TRBV27	TRBJ2-5	NA	NA	TGTGCCAGCAGTTTATCGCCAGCGTACCAAGAGACCCAGTACTTC	CASSLSPAYQETQYF